This is a list of T cell receptor beta chains from one sample in a study of molecular identifiers for immune sequencing clone quantification. From the PCR reads, TCRdb called clonotypes with MiXCR, one entry per CDR3 protein. The table lists around 470,000 distinct CDR3 sequences, about a quarter of them singletons, with 0.76% in the top ten. The sequenced material came from naive CD8+ T cells from blood, with Jurkat cell RNA spiked in. Receptor source: a human donor in good health. Some libraries in this study had Jurkat cell RNA spiked in. CDR3s include the opening cysteine and the closing phenylalanine or tryptophan. A D gene is named only where the DNA matches it firmly. The size of a clone is reported for some rows only, either as once, few or many, or as a class for expanded clones.

v_gene	abundance	j_gene	d_gene	CDR3aa	CDR3nt
TRBV6-5	few	TRBJ2-3	.	CASSHALTRPDTQYF	TGTGCCAGCAGCCATGCCCTCACTAGGCCAGATACGCAGTATTTT
TRBV9	many	TRBJ1-3	.	CASSPPLGNTIYF	TGTGCCAGCAGCCCACCGTTAGGAAACACCATATATTTT
TRBV7-9	.	TRBJ2-7	.	CASSLYNVGDEQYF	TGTGCCAGCAGCTTATATAACGTGGGGGACGAGCAGTACTTC
TRBV28	.	TRBJ2-7	.	CASSLGRAFGSYEQYF	TGTGCCAGCAGCCTCGGTAGGGCCTTTGGCTCCTACGAGCAGTACTTC
TRBV12-5	.	TRBJ2-5	TRBD1	CASGLRPPGQGQETQYF	TGTGCTAGTGGTTTGCGGCCACCGGGACAGGGCCAAGAGACCCAGTACTTC
TRBV5-3	.	TRBJ2-1	TRBD2	CASSGETSGIPYNEQFF	TGTGCCAGCAGCGGAGAAACTAGCGGGATACCCTACAATGAGCAGTTCTTC
TRBV29-1	many	TRBJ1-2	.	CSVEVLKQDGYTF	TGCAGCGTTGAAGTTCTTAAGCAGGATGGCTACACCTTC
TRBV7-8	many	TRBJ2-7	TRBD1	CASSYGQGSYEQYF	TGTGCCAGCAGCTACGGACAGGGGTCGTACGAGCAGTACTTC
TRBV7-2	.	TRBJ2-7	.	CASSPENLTSYEQYF	TGTGCCAGCAGCCCTGAGAATCTGACCTCCTACGAGCAGTACTTC
TRBV2	.	TRBJ2-7	.	CASSEAARDHNYEQYF	TGTGCCAGCAGTGAAGCGGCCAGGGACCATAACTACGAGCAGTACTTC
TRBV20-1	many	TRBJ2-7	.	CSVSHESSYEQYF	TGCAGTGTTTCCCATGAATCCTCCTACGAGCAGTACTTC
TRBV19	.	TRBJ2-7	.	CARDIASYEQYF	TGTGCCAGGGACATAGCCTCCTACGAGCAGTACTTC
TRBV7-9	few	TRBJ2-5	TRBD1	CASSLGGTGVQETQYF	TGTGCCAGCAGCTTAGGAGGGACAGGGGTCCAAGAGACCCAGTACTTC
TRBV27	many	TRBJ2-2	.	CASRSLTGELFF	TGTGCCAGCAGGAGCTTGACCGGGGAGCTGTTTTTT
TRBV3-1	many	TRBJ2-7	.	CASSQDLGSYEQYF	TGTGCCAGCAGCCAAGATCTGGGTAGCTACGAGCAGTACTTC
TRBV7-2	.	TRBJ1-3	.	CASRPGLSAGNTIYF	TGTGCCAGCCGCCCGGGCCTCAGCGCTGGAAACACCATATATTTT
TRBV19	.	TRBJ2-1	.	CASSIWQGYYNEQFF	TGTGCCAGTAGTATTTGGCAGGGGTACTACAATGAGCAGTTCTTC
TRBV7-9	many	TRBJ2-3	TRBD1	CASRHRGSTDTQYF	TGTGCCAGCAGGCACAGGGGAAGCACAGATACGCAGTATTTT
TRBV6-1	few	TRBJ2-7	TRBD1	CASSEVSAGGSYEQYF	TGTGCCAGCAGTGAAGTCTCCGCAGGGGGCTCGTACGAGCAGTACTTC
TRBV6-2/TRBV6-3	many	TRBJ2-5	.	CASSIDETQYF	TGTGCCAGCAGTATTGATGAGACCCAGTACTTC
TRBV3-1	few	TRBJ1-1	.	CASSSGARGTEAFF	TGTGCCAGCAGCTCCGGGGCAAGAGGCACTGAAGCTTTCTTT
TRBV6-2/TRBV6-3	.	TRBJ2-3	TRBD2	CASSYSLAGHSTDTQYF	TGTGCCAGCAGTTACTCACTAGCGGGACATAGCACAGATACGCAGTATTTT
TRBV11-2	.	TRBJ1-3	TRBD1	CASSFQTGSGNTIYF	TGTGCCAGCAGCTTCCAGACAGGGTCTGGAAACACCATATATTTT
TRBV7-6	.	TRBJ1-5	.	CAGSPGAGNQPQHF	TGTGCCGGCAGCCCCGGTGCTGGCAATCAGCCCCAGCATTTT
TRBV30	.	TRBJ1-2	.	CAWSEDPDWHYTF	TGTGCCTGGAGTGAAGACCCCGATTGGCACTACACCTTC
TRBV19	.	TRBJ2-3	.	CASSYREETDTRYF	TGTGCCAGTAGTTACAGGGAAGAAACAGATACGCGGTATTTT
TRBV3-1	.	TRBJ2-1	TRBD2	CASSPVAGGHHEQFF	TGTGCCAGCAGCCCGGTAGCGGGAGGCCACCACGAGCAGTTCTTC
TRBV14	many	TRBJ2-3	TRBD2	CASSRLAGISDTQYF	TGTGCCAGCAGCCGACTAGCGGGGATATCAGATACGCAGTATTTT
TRBV7-9	.	TRBJ2-7	TRBD2	CASSSTGTSGGAVEQYF	TGTGCCAGCAGCTCCACAGGGACTAGCGGGGGGGCGGTCGAGCAGTACTTC
TRBV9	few	TRBJ1-4	TRBD1	CASSPGTGDVVAWNEKLFF	TGTGCCAGCAGCCCGGGGACAGGGGACGTGGTCGCATGGAATGAAAAACTGTTTTTT
TRBV30	.	TRBJ2-7	TRBD1	CAWSVPGQSYEQYF	TGTGCCTGGAGTGTACCGGGACAGTCCTACGAGCAGTACTTC
TRBV12-3/TRBV12-4	few	TRBJ2-5	TRBD1	CASSFGTEVETQYF	TGTGCCAGCAGTTTTGGGACAGAAGTGGAGACCCAGTACTTC
TRBV6-6	few	TRBJ2-3	TRBD1	CASSYRQGGDTQYF	TGTGCCAGCAGTTACAGACAGGGGGGAGATACGCAGTATTTT
TRBV27	.	TRBJ2-1	.	CASSSYYREQFF	TGTGCCAGCAGTTCTTACTATCGTGAGCAGTTCTTC